The rows below give T cell receptor beta chains drawn from one sample of a study of early T cells in non-severe SARS-CoV-2 infection. MiXCR, applied by TCRdb to the 5' RACE reads, yields one record per CDR3 protein. The repertoire consists of 23,000 or so distinct CDR3 sequences, with roughly 5% occurring once and the leading ten covering around 10%. Material: whole blood. These receptors were collected from an adult who was a healthcare worker with PCR-confirmed SARS-CoV-2 infection or an uninfected control (not recorded which). The CDR3 runs from the conserved cysteine through the conserved F or W. Each record gives: V gene, D gene, J gene, clone size, CDR3 DNA, CDR3 protein. A D gene is named only where the DNA matches it firmly. The size of a clone is reported for some rows only, either as once, few or many, or as a class for expanded clones.

TRBV7-9	.	TRBJ2-7	few	TGTGCCAGCAGCCCTCGAGACGGAGGTTCCCTCTACGAGCAGTACTTC	CASSPRDGGSLYEQYF
TRBV3-1	TRBD2	TRBJ2-2	many	TGTGCCAGCAGCCCTTCAGGACTAGTTACCGGGGAGCTGTTTTTT	CASSPSGLVTGELFF
TRBV7-9	.	TRBJ1-3	many	TGTGCCAGCAGCTTGTCATCCCCAAACTCTGGAAACACCATATATTTT	CASSLSSPNSGNTIYF
TRBV27	.	TRBJ1-5	.	TGTGCCAGCAGTTTATACTACGGGGGCGATCAGCCCCAGCATTTT	CASSLYYGGDQPQHF
TRBV7-9	.	TRBJ2-5	many	TGTGCCAGCAGCTTGGGAGCTCCTCAAGAGACCCAGTACTTC	CASSLGAPQETQYF
TRBV7-3	.	TRBJ2-7	many	TGTGCCAGCAGGAATAGGTCGCAGATATCCTACGAGCAGTACTTC	CASRNRSQISYEQYF
TRBV5-1	TRBD1	TRBJ2-3	many	TGCGCCAGCAGCATTTCGGCCGGGACAGGGTTTGAAGATACGCAGTATTTT	CASSISAGTGFEDTQYF
TRBV12-5	TRBD2	TRBJ2-1	many	TGTGCTAGTGGTTTGGTTAGGACTAGCGGGTACAATGAGCAGTTCTTC	CASGLVRTSGYNEQFF
TRBV11-2	.	TRBJ2-2	medium-sized	TGTGCCAGCAGCTTTACCGGGGGCACCGGGGAGCTGTTTTTT	CASSFTGGTGELFF
TRBV5-4	TRBD2	TRBJ2-3	many	TGTGCCAGCAGCTTGGGACTAGCGGGAGCCCCAGATACGCAGTATTTT	CASSLGLAGAPDTQYF
TRBV6-2/TRBV6-3	TRBD1	TRBJ1-4	medium-sized	TGTGCCAGCAGTAGCGGGACAGACCTATTTGCAACTAATGAAAAACTGTTTTTT	CASSSGTDLFATNEKLFF
TRBV19	TRBD2	TRBJ2-1	few	TGTGCCAGTAGTAAATTCGGAAGCGGGAGCTCCTACAATGAGCAGTTCTTC	CASSKFGSGSSYNEQFF
TRBV4-2	.	TRBJ1-1	many	TGTGCCAGCAGCCAAGAGATGGGGGGGAACACTGAAGCTTTCTTT	CASSQEMGGNTEAFF
TRBV10-3	.	TRBJ2-1	many	TGTGCCATCAGTGACCCAGGGGAAGGGAGCGGGAAGGAGTTCTTC	CAISDPGEGSGKEFF
TRBV2	.	TRBJ1-3	.	TGTGCCAGCCTTGCTACGAGGGGGGGAAACACCATATATTTT	CASLATRGGNTIYF
TRBV5-1	.	TRBJ2-7	many	TGCGCCAGCAGCTTGGTGCCCACAAACTACGAGCAGTACTTC	CASSLVPTNYEQYF
TRBV7-9	.	TRBJ2-1	few	TGTGCCAGCAGCTTGGGGCAAGGGGTTTACAATGAGCAGTTCTTC	CASSLGQGVYNEQFF